The 13 T cell receptor beta chains presented below share a single source sample, sequenced in a study of T cells in localized non-small cell lung cancer. Profiling relied on immunoSEQ multiplex PCR, and the TCRdb table lists in-frame clones only, not all of them. The top ten clones hold around 15% of a sample with approximately 5,200 clones, around 43% of them seen once. The source was lung tumor tissue, collected before any cancer treatment. These receptors all stem from a man aged 35-69 years with stage I lung adenocarcinoma.

The chain couples TRBV14 to TRBJ1-1, with 8 bases lining up with TRBD1. Losses at the gene ends were 4 bases for V and 1 base for J; bases not matched to a gene: 5. Looked up from germline, CDR1 is SGHDN and CDR2 is FVKESK. CDR3 length: 15 residues. The DNA of the CDR3 is TGTGCCAGCAGCCTACGGACAGGGTGGAACACTGAAGCTTTCTTT. Translating gives CASSLRTGWNTEAFF. Full variable domain (rest looked up from reference TRBV14 and TRBJ1-1): EAGVTQFPSHSVIEKGQTVTLRCDPISGHDNLYWYRRVMGKEIKFLLHFVKESKQDESGMPNNRFLAERTGGTYSTLKVQPAELEDSGVYFCASSLRTGWNTEAFFGQGTRLTVV.

The chain joins TRBV28 to TRBJ2-1, with 7 bases fitting TRBD1. With 7 bases clipped from V and 3 bases from J, the junction kept 21 bases outside the gene matches. This CDR3 has 19 residues. The V gene's germline CDR1 is MDHEN and CDR2 SYDVKM. The CDR3 loop reads CASTKTTSYRGLRYNEQFF. DNA of the CDR3: TGTGCCAGCACGAAAACTACCAGTTACAGGGGCCTCCGCTACAATGAGCAGTTCTTC.

This clone has only a few counts. This rearrangement joins TRBV18 to TRBJ2-7; either TRBD1 or TRBD2 may fit D (7 bases each). Trimming took 3 bases from V and 5 from J, leaving 20 bases between them. CDR1 KGHSH and CDR2 LQKENI come from the germline V gene. This CDR3 region has 16 residues. Here the CDR3 reads CASSPLPGGGIHEQYF. CDR3 DNA sequence: TGTGCCAGCTCACCTCTCCCAGGGGGAGGGATCCACGAGCAGTACTTC.

V gene TRBV25-1 combines with J gene TRBJ2-5; D could derive from TRBD1 or TRBD2 (6 bases each). The V and J ends lost 2 bases and 5 bases respectively, with 15 bases between them. The CDR3 contains 15 residues. CDR1 is MGHDK and CDR2 is SYGVNS in the germline V gene. In DNA form, the CDR3 reads TGTGCCAGCAGTGAACTAGGGGGAGGTCGGGAGACCCAGTACTTC. Its translation: CASSELGGGRETQYF. The complete variable domain, with remaining parts taken from reference TRBV25-1 and TRBJ2-5, reads EADIYQTPRYLVIGTGKKITLECSQTMGHDKMYWYQQDPGMELHLIHYSYGVNSTEKGDLSSESTVSRIRTEHFPLTLESARPSHTSQYLCASSELGGGRETQYFGPGTRLLVL.

J is TRBJ2-3 and V is TRBV2; D is ambiguous. V was shortened by 8 bases and J by 0 bases, with 6 bases between the two germline ends. Germline CDR1 and CDR2: SNHLY and FYNNEI. This CDR3 is built from 12 residues. Written as DNA, the CDR3 is TGTGCCAGCGAGAGGAGCACAGATACGCAGTATTTT. Amino acids: CASERSTDTQYF.

This chain joins TRBV18 and TRBJ2-4; possible D gene TRBD1, 6 bases. This CDR3 is 15 amino acids long. Germline CDR1 and CDR2: KGHSH and LQKENI. V was shortened by 2 bases and J by 0 bases, with 8 bases between the two germline ends. The CDR3 nucleotides read TGTGCCAGCTCACCAGAGGGGGTAGCCAAAAACATTCAGTACTTC. Amino acids: CASSPEGVAKNIQYF.

V is TRBV4-1 and J is TRBJ2-1; 8 nucleotides match TRBD2. This CDR3 has 13 amino acids. With 4 bases clipped from V and 10 bases from J, the junction kept 6 bases outside the gene matches. Germline V gene sequence: CDR1 MGHRA, CDR2 YSYEKL. CDR3: CASSRVAGNEQFF. CDR3 sequence (DNA): TGCGCCAGCAGCCGAGTAGCGGGGAACGAGCAGTTCTTC.

The chain couples TRBV18 to TRBJ2-7, with 8 bases lining up with TRBD2. Trimming cost V 3 bases and J 3 bases; bases outside gene matches: 4. The CDR3 covers 14 residues. CDR1 and CDR2 (germline): KGHSH, LQKENI. The CDR3 nucleotides read TGTGCCAGCTCACCGAGCGGGGGAGTCTACGAGCAGTACTTC. Translating gives CASSPSGGVYEQYF.

This clone was found a few times. The chain carries TRBV30 and TRBJ1-1; 8 bases align to TRBD1. Per germline, CDR1 GTSNPN and CDR2 SVGIG (reference sequence). The CDR3 length is 14 residues. Trimming took 2 bases from V and 12 from J; bases not matched to a gene: 14. The CDR3 spells CAWSTTGGEGISFF. DNA for the CDR3: TGTGCCTGGAGTACTACAGGGGGGGAGGGTATTTCTTTCTTT.

The chain is built from TRBV6-8 and TRBJ1-1; D remains unclear. Per germline, CDR1 MNHGY and CDR2 SAAAGT. The CDR3 totals 12 residues. Trimming took 4 bases from V and 5 from J, leaving 8 bases between them. The CDR3 bases are TGTGCCAGCAGTTTCGGGGTGACTGAAGCTTTCTTT. Encoded protein: CASSFGVTEAFF.

This chain connects TRBV2 to TRBJ1-4; 9 nucleotides align to TRBD1. Per the germline V gene, CDR1 is SNHLY and CDR2 is FYNNEI. The CDR3 totals 15 residues. V dropped 6 bases and J dropped 3; count of bases not matched to a gene: 5. The CDR3 region is CASREQGAANEKLFF. As DNA, the CDR3 is TGTGCCAGCAGAGAACAGGGGGCTGCTAATGAAAAACTGTTTTTT.

The genes are TRBV12-2 and TRBJ2-5; whether TRBD2, the table's D call, matches the DNA was not checked. TRBV12-2 is annotated as a pseudogene. The CDR3 runs 14 residues. The CDR3 nucleotides are TGTGCCAGTGGACTAGCGGGAATACAAGAGACCCAGTACTTC. Its translation is CASGLAGIQETQYF.

This clone was counted between two and nine times. The V call is TRBV2, the J call TRBJ2-5; the match to TRBD2 covers 12 bases. The CDR3 has 14 residues. CDR1 and CDR2 (germline): SNHLY, FYNNEI. Trimming removed 6 bases from V and 9 bases from J; junction bases left unmatched: 8. The CDR3 here is CASRPGLAGKPQYF. The CDR3, as DNA: TGTGCCAGCAGGCCCGGACTAGCGGGAAAGCCCCAGTACTTC.